This T cell receptor beta chain was identified during a study of T cell repertoires in cytomegalovirus infection. As for the study in general: Both a matching HLA type and CMV infection were indicated by public TCR beta signatures.

A remark on this clonotype: The antigen remains unidentified.

TCRdb used MiXCR to reprocess the reads, holding one entry per CDR3 protein. Among around 630,000 distinct CDR3 sequences listed, 20% to 25% were seen once. In germline, CDR1 is SNHLY, CDR2 FYNNEI. The CDR3 sequence is 14 residues long. Unmatched junction bases numbered 7, after V lost 7 bases and J lost 3 bases. Study observations and caveats: Cumulative public TCR beta family frequency identified carriers of CMV plus the relevant HLA.

Sequencing was done on a sample of CD8+ T cells from PBMCs. The rearrangement uses TRBV2 and TRBJ2-7; TRBD1 aligns across 9 bases. The sequence was collected from a human donor in good health (CMV status not recorded). Some clones in this sample may be carry-over from other donors' samples. CDR3 sequence: CASTIRDRVYEQYF. The CDR3 region has the DNA TGTGCCAGCACCATCCGGGACAGGGTCTACGAGCAGTACTTC.